This TCR beta chain was obtained from a study of blood T cell repertoires in COVID-19. Germline V gene lookup returns CDR1 SGHDT and CDR2 YYEEEE. Trimming cost V 4 bases and J 0 bases; bases outside gene matches: 13. This CDR3 is 19 amino acids long. Repertoires were generated with immunoSEQ multiplex PCR, while TCRdb's copy carries only in-frame clones and drops some. In the table there are under 500,000 clones, around nine tenths of which are singletons. Sequenced material: PBMCs or T cells enriched from blood (not recorded which). This TCR was sampled from a woman between 18 and 29 years old with acute COVID-19. This chain uses TRBV5-6 with TRBJ2-6, with 7 bases fitting TRBD1. CDR3 bases: TGTGCCAGCAGCCCGGCGTGGACAGGCTCAATCTCTGGGGCCAACGTCCTGACTTTC. This encodes CASSPAWTGSISGANVLTF.